This T cell receptor (beta chain) emerged from a study of glioma-infiltrating T cells after dendritic cell vaccination. The immunoSEQ assay amplified TCRB CDR3 from up to roughly 2 ug DNA. Assay: immunoSEQ multiplex PCR; the TCRdb copy retains only in-frame clones and omits some. The sample has over 80,000 clones, around 90% seen once. Selection required adequate fresh-frozen tumor tissue plus more than two years' survival data. PBMC sampling occurred before vaccination, two weeks after the third dose, and at progression. Germline V CDR1 and CDR2: MNHNY, SVGAGI (reference sequence). The CDR3 consists of 12 residues. J was trimmed by 5 bases and V by 10 bases; bases with no gene match: 7.

The rearrangement links TRBV6-6 to TRBJ1-1; TRBD1 matches at 7 bases. Sample: blood, taken before dendritic cell vaccination. The sequence was obtained from a human donor with glioblastoma. The CDR3 loop is CATIQGVTEAFF. The CDR3 nucleotides are TGTGCCACCATCCAGGGGGTGACTGAAGCTTTCTTT.